This section outlines one T cell receptor (beta chain) sequence together with its context. The antigen is unknown. This sample is drawn from a study of cytomegalovirus exposure and HLA in healthy donors. Whole-study findings and limits: Differences between HLA loci emerged in a later analysis of TCR association rates, with DRB1 most and HLA-C fewest. In most subjects, TCR beta sequences reportedly gave accurate predictions of HLA-A and HLA-B alleles.

The PCR used 60 Vbeta and 13 Jbeta primers. TCRdb keeps only in-frame clones here, not all; method: immunoSEQ multiplex PCR. The top ten hold about 1.2% of the sample, which has about 170,000 clones, roughly 88% seen once. J was trimmed by 4 bases and V by 2 bases; bases with no gene match: 5. Germline CDR1 is GTSNPN and CDR2 is SVGIG (reference sequence). The CDR3 consists of 16 residues. Regarding donors, all were healthy bone marrow donors. The V call is TRBV30, the J call TRBJ2-3, with 14 bases aligning to TRBD2. Material: PBMCs. The sequence came from a boy between 2 and 15 years old in good health and CMV-seronegative. CDR3 bases: TGTGCCTGGAGTCGGACTAGCGGGGGGCCAGCAGATACGCAGTATTTT. It specifies CAWSRTSGGPADTQYF.